The source of this T cell receptor beta chain is a study of blood T cell repertoires in COVID-19. The assay was immunoSEQ multiplex PCR, and TCRdb's table has in-frame clones only and misses some. Of approximately 200,000 clones listed, roughly 85% are singletons. V was clipped by 3 bases and J by 0 bases; unmatched bases: 6. This CDR3 is 17 amino acids long. Per germline, CDR1 LNHDA and CDR2 SQIVND (reference sequence). This clone was found a few times. The V and J genes are TRBV19 and TRBJ1-5; 9 bases align to TRBD1. Sequencing was carried out using PBMCs or T cells enriched from blood (not recorded which). This clonotype was obtained from a man in his forties who had recovered from COVID-19. CDR3 nucleotide sequence: TGTGCCAGTAGTATGTATGGGACAGGGAATAGCAATCAGCCCCAGCATTTT. This encodes CASSMYGTGNSNQPQHF.